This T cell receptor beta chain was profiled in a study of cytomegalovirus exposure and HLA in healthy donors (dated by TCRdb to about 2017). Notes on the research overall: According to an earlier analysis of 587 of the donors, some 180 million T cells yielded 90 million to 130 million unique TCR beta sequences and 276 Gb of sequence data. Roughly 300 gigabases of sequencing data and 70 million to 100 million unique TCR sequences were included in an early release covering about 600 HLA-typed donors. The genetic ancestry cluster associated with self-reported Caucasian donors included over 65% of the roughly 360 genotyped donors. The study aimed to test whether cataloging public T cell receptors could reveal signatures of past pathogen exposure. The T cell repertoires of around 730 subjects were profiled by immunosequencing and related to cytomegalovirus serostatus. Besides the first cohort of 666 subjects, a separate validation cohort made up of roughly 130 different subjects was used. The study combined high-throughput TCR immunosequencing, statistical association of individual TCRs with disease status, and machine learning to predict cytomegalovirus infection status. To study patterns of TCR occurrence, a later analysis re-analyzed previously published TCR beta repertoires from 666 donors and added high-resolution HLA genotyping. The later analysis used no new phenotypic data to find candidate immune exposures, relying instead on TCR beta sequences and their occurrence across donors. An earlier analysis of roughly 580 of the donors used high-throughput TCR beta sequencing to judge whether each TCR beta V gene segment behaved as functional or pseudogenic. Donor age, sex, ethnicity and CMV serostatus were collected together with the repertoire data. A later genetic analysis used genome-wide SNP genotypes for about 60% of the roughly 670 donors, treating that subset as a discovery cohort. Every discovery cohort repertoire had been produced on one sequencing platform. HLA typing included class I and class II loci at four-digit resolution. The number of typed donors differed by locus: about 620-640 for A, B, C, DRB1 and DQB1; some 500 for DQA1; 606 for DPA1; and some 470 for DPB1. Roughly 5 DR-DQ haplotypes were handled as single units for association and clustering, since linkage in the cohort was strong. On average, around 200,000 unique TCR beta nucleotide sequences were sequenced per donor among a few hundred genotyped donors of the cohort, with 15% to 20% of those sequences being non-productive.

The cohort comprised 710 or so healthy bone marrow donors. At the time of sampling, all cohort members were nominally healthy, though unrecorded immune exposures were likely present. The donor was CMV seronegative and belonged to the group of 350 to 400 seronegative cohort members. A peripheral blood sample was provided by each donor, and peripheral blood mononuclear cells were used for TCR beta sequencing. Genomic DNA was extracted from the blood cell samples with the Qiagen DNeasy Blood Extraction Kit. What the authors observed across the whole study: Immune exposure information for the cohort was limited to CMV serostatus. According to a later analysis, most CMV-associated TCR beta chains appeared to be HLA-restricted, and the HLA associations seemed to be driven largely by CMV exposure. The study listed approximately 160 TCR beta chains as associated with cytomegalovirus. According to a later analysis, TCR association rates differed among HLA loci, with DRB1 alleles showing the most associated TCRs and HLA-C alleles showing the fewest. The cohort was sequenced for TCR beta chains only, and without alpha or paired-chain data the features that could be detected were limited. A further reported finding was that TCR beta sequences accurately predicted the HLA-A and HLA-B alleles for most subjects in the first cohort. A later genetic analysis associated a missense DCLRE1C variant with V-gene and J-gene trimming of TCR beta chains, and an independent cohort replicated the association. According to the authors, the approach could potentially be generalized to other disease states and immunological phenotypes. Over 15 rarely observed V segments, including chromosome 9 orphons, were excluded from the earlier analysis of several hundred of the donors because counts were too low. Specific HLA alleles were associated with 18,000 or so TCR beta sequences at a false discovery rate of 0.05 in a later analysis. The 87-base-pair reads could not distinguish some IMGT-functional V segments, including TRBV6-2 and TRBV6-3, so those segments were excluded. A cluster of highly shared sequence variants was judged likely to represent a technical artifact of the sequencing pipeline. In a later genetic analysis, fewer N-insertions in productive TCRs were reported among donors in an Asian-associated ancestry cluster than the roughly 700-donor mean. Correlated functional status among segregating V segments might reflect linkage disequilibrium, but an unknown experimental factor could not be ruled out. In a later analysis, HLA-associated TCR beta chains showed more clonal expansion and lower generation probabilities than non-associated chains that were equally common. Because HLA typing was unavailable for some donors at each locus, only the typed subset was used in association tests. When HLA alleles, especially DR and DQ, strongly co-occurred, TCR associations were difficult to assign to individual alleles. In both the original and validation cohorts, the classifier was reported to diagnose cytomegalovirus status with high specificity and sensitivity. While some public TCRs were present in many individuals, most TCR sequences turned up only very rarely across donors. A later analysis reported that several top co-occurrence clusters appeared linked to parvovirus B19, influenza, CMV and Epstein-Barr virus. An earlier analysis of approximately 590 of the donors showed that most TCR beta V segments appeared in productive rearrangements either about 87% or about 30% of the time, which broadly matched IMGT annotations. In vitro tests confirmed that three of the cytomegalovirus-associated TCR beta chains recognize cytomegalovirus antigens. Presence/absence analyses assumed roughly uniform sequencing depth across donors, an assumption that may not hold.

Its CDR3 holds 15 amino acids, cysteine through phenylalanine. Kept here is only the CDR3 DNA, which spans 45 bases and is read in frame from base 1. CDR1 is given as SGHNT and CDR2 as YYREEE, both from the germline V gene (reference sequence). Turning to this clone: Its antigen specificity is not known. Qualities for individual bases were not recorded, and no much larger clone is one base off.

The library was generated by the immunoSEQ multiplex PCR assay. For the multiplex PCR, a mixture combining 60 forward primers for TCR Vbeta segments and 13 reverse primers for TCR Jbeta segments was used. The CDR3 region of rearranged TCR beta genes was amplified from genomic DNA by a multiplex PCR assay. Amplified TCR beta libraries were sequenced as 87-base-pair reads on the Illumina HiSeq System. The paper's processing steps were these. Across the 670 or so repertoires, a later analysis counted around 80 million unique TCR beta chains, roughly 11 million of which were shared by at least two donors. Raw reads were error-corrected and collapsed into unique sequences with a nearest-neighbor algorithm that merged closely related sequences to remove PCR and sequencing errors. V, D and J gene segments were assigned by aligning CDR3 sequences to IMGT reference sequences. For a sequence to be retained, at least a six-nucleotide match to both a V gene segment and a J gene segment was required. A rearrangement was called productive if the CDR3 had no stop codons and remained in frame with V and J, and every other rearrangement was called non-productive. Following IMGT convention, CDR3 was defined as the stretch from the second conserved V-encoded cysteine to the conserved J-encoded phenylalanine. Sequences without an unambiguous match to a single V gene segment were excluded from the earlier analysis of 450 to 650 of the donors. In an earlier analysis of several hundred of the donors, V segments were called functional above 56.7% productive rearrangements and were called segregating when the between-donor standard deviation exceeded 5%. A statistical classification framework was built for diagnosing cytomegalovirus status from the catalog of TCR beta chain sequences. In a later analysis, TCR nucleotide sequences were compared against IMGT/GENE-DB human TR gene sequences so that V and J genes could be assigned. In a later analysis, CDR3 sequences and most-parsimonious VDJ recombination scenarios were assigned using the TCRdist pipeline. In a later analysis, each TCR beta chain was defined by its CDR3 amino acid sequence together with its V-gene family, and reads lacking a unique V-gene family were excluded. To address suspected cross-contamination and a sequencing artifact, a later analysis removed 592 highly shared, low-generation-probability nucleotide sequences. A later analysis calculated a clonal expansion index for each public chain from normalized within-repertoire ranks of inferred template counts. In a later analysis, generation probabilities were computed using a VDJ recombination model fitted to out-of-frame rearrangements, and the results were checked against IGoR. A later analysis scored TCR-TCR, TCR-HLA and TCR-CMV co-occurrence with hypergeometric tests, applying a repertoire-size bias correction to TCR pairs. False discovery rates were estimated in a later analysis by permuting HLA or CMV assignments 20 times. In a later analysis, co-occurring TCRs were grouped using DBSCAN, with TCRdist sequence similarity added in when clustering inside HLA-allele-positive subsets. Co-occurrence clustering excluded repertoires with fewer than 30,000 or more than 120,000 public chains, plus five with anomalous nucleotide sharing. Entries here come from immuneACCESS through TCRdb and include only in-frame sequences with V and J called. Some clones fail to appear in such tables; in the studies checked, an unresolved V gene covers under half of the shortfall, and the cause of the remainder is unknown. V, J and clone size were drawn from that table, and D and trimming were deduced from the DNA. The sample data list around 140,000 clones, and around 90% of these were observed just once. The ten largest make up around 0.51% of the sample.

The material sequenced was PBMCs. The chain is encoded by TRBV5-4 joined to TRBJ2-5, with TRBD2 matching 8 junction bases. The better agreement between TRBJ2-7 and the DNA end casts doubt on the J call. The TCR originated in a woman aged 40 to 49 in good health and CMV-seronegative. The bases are TGTGCCAGCAGCCAATTAGCGGGAAGCCCCTACGAGCAGTACTTC. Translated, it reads CASSQLAGSPYEQYF.